This TCR beta chain appears in the sequencing data of a study of T cells after yellow fever vaccination. Turning to the study itself: Those fractions that held only low numbers of cells were prepared using the SMART-Seq v4 Ultra Low Input RNA kit.

TCRdb ran MiXCR on the 5' RACE reads and lists one entry per CDR3 protein. The table records roughly 330,000 distinct CDR3 sequences, almost 4% of them present only once. Study-wide results and limits: Repertoires sorted by FACS could include abundant clonotypes that are contaminants from the bulk population.

Germline loops: CDR1 SEHNR, CDR2 FQNEAQ (reference sequence). The CDR3 has 15 amino acids. Trimming shortened V by 1 base and J by 3 bases, and 11 bases separated the two germline ends. Notes on this clonotype: Its matching antigen is unknown.

The origin of this receptor is a man aged 18 to 29 who received the YFV17D yellow fever vaccine. V gene TRBV7-9 combines with J gene TRBJ2-3, with D unresolved. The sequences come from PBMCs, collected 5 days after the yellow fever booster vaccination. This chain's CDR3 is CASSLVGNGTDTQYF. The CDR3 DNA reads TGTGCCAGCAGCTTAGTAGGGAATGGGACAGATACGCAGTATTTT.